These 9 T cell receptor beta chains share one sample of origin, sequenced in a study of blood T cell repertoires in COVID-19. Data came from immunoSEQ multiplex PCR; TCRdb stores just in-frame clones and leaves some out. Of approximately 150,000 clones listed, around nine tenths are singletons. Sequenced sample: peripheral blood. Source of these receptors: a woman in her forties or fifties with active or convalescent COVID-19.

The CDR3 nucleotides are TGTGCCAGCAGTTACGACAGCAATTCACCCCTCCACTTT. Its protein product is CASSYDSNSPLHF. This chain connects TRBV6-6 to TRBJ1-6, with D possibly TRBD1 on 5 matching bases. Trimming removed 2 bases at V and 7 bases at J, with 6 bases between. This CDR3 is 13 amino acids long. Germline loops: CDR1 MNHNY, CDR2 SVGAGI (reference sequence).

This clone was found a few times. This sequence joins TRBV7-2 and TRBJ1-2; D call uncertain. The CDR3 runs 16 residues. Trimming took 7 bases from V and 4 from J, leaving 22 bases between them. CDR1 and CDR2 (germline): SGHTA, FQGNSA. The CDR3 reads CASTDPRGGPGYGYTF. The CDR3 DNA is TGTGCCAGCACCGACCCACGGGGTGGTCCGGGCTATGGCTACACCTTC.

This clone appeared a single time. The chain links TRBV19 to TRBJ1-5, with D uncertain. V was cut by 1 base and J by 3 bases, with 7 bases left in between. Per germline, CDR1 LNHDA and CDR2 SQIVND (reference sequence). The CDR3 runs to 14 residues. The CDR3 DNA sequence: TGTGCCAGTAGTATAGGTCAGGTCAATCAGCCCCAGCATTTT. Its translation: CASSIGQVNQPQHF.

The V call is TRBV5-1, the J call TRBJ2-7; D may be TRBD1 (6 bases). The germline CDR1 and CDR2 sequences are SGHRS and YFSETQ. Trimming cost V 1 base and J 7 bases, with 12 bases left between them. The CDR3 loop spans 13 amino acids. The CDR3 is CASSLTGTDEQYF. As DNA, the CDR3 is TGCGCCAGCAGCTTGACAGGGACGGATGAGCAGTACTTC.

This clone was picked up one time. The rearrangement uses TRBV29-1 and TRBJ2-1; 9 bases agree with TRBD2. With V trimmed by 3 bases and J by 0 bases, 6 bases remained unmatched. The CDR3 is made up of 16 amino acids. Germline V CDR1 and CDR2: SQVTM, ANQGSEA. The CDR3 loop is CSVESASGASYNEQFF. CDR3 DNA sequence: TGCAGCGTTGAGTCCGCTAGCGGGGCCTCCTACAATGAGCAGTTCTTC.

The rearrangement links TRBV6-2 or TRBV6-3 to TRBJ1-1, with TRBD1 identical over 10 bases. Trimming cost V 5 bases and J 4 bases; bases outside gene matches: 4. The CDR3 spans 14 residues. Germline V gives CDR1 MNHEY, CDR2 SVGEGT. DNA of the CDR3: TGTGCCAGCAGTCGACAGGGGGCCGGCACTGAAGCTTTCTTT. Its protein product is CASSRQGAGTEAFF.

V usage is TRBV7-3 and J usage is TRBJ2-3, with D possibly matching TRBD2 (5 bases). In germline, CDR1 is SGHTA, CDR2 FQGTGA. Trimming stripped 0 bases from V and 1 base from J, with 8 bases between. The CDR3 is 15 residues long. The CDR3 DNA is TGTGCCAGCAGCTTAACGGCGGGCCGCACAGATACGCAGTATTTT. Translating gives CASSLTAGRTDTQYF.

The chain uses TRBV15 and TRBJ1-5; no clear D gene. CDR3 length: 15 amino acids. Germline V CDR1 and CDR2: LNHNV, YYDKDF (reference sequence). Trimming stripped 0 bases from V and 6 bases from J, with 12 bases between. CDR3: CATSRDAVSAQPQHF. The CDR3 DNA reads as TGTGCCACCAGCAGAGACGCGGTATCAGCTCAGCCCCAGCATTTT.

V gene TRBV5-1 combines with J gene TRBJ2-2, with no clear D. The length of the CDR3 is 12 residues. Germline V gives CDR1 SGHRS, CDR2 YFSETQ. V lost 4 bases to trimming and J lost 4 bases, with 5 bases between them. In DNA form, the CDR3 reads TGCGCCAGCAGCCCTTTCACCGGGGAGCTGTTTTTT. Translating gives CASSPFTGELFF.